Shown below are 5 T cell receptor beta chains from a single sample sequenced in a study of blood T cell repertoires in COVID-19. The table came from immunoSEQ multiplex PCR; TCRdb's copy has only in-frame clones and leaves some out. This table has 200,000 to 250,000 clones, roughly four fifths appearing once. The specimen was peripheral blood. These receptors were collected from a woman between 40 and 55 years old with acute or convalescent COVID-19.

To note about this clone: Other DNA variants within this sample encode the same CDR3. The rearrangement uses TRBV11-2 and TRBJ1-1, with TRBD1 identical over 9 bases. This CDR3 spans 13 amino acids. V was pared by 3 bases and J by 4 bases, with 0 bases of the junction left unmatched. Germline V gene data show CDR1 as SGHAT and CDR2 as FQNNGV. The CDR3 DNA reads TGTGCCAGCAGCTTGGACAGGGGCACTGAAGCTTTCTTT. Its translation is CASSLDRGTEAFF.

This clone was counted only a few times. The chain recombines TRBV7-3 with TRBJ2-7; 9 bases are shared with TRBD1. The CDR3 totals 13 residues. Germline V gives CDR1 SGHTA, CDR2 FQGTGA. Trimming took 2 bases from V and 7 from J; bases not matched to a gene: 3. In nucleotides, the CDR3 is TGTGCCAGCAGCTTATCGACAGGGGGAGAGCAGTACTTC. This sequence encodes CASSLSTGGEQYF.

The chain employs TRBV27 and TRBJ2-3; 8 nucleotides align to TRBD1. J lost 4 bases, V lost 3 bases, and 18 bases had no gene match. The CDR3 length is 19 residues. Germline values: CDR1 MNHEY, CDR2 SMNVEV (reference sequence). CDR3: CASSFNPNPDRVRADTQYF. DNA of the CDR3: TGTGCCAGCAGTTTCAACCCAAACCCGGACAGGGTCCGTGCAGATACGCAGTATTTT.

The chain uses TRBV9 and TRBJ2-1; 8 bases are shared with TRBD2. V lost 4 bases and J lost 9; bases outside the gene matches: 12. Germline lookup yields CDR1 SGDLS and CDR2 YYNGEE. The CDR3 consists of 15 residues. The DNA of the CDR3 is TGTGCCAGCAGCAGAGGGACTAGTCATTTGCGTGAGCAGTTCTTC. Translated: CASSRGTSHLREQFF.

The chain joins TRBV5-4 to TRBJ1-5; D might be TRBD1 (5 bases). Germline V gene data show CDR1 as SGHNT and CDR2 as YYREEE (reference sequence). Deletions cut 0 bases from V and 4 bases from J, with 11 bases between. The CDR3 sequence is 15 residues long. The CDR3 sequence: CASSLGTGVNQPQHF. DNA for the CDR3: TGTGCCAGCAGCTTGGGAACGGGGGTAAATCAGCCCCAGCATTTT. Complete variable domain (other parts from reference TRBV5-4 and TRBJ1-5): ETGVTQSPTHLIKTRGQQVTLRCSSQSGHNTVSWYQQALGQGPQFIFQYYREEENGRGNFPPRFSGLQFPNYSSELNVNALELDDSALYLCASSLGTGVNQPQHFGDGTRLSIL.